The rows below give T cell receptor beta chains drawn from one sample of a study of PD-1 blockade in classical Hodgkin lymphoma. The method was immunoSEQ multiplex PCR; TCRdb's version includes in-frame clones alone and lacks a portion of them. The sample has tens of thousands of clones; roughly 80% are singletons. This sample comprised peripheral blood mononuclear cells (PBMCs), obtained at baseline. The receptors come from a human donor with classical Hodgkin lymphoma. Each CDR3 is given without its conserved first and last residue. The D gene is left open where the match is weak. Not all rows give a size; the values are once, few, many and, for expanded clones, a class.

clone_size	v_call	d_call	j_call	cdr3_aa
-	TRBV4-1	-	TRBJ1-6	ASTNRARDSPLH
-	TRBV2	-	TRBJ2-5	ARSAEAGETQY
many	TRBV20-1	TRBD1	TRBJ1-2	SAETGYGYT
-	TRBV7-9	TRBD2	TRBJ2-1	ASSSGGLAGTYNEQF
-	TRBV7-2	-	TRBJ2-3	ASSPRQLTSTDTQY
-	TRBV11-1	TRBD2	TRBJ2-2	ASSHKPGTSGAGELF
few	TRBV15	-	TRBJ1-5	ATSGTRDITGNQPQH
-	TRBV15	TRBD2	TRBJ2-5	ATSRLSGRAQETQY
-	TRBV27	-	TRBJ1-1	ASSFPGSEAF
-	TRBV29-1	-	TRBJ1-1	SVGRNMNTEAF
few	TRBV5-8	TRBD2	TRBJ2-2	ASNKRELPPGELF
-	TRBV7-9	TRBD1	TRBJ1-1	ASSLQGVGNTEAF
few	TRBV4-3	-	TRBJ2-1	ASSQDPAGGSYNGQF
few	TRBV11-2	-	TRBJ1-5	ASSLGQMEPQH
-	TRBV7-2	-	TRBJ1-1	ASSPRVNTEAF
-	TRBV6-1	-	TRBJ2-7	ATIDGVRYEQY
once	TRBV7-2	-	TRBJ2-5	ASTEGGLAQY
-	TRBV19	-	TRBJ2-3	ASSIRLDHTDTQY
-	TRBV7-9	-	TRBJ2-3	ASSTTATDTQY
-	TRBV11-2	TRBD1	TRBJ1-3	ASSGGTGEGNTIY
-	TRBV30	-	TRBJ1-5	AWSGQKNQPQH
-	TRBV7-2	-	TRBJ2-2	ASSSRGTGELF